A single sample gave rise to the 5 T cell receptor beta chains below, sequenced in a study of T cell repertoires and HLA-DP antigens. Data came from immunoSEQ multiplex PCR; TCRdb stores just in-frame clones and leaves some out. Among approximately 89,000 clones, about 89% were seen once, and the ten largest hold less than 2%. The antigens these receptors bind are not known. The source material was CD4+ T cells from PBMCs. The receptors derive from a man aged 50-59 years in good health and CMV-seronegative.

This clone has only a few counts. The gene calls are TRBV7-2 and TRBJ1-1; D unresolved. Germline V lookup: CDR1 SGHTA, CDR2 FQGNSA. Trimming removed 6 bases at V and 11 bases at J, with 25 bases between. The CDR3 sequence is 15 residues long. CDR3 amino acids: CASSIPSARGGEAFF. The CDR3 region has the DNA TGTGCCAGCAGTATCCCATCAGCGCGGGGAGGTGAGGCTTTCTTT.

The chain joins TRBV30 to TRBJ2-5, with 10 bases aligning to TRBD1. V shed 5 bases and J 6 bases; nucleotides not matched to a gene: 9. The CDR3 runs 14 residues. Per germline, CDR1 GTSNPN and CDR2 SVGIG (reference sequence). The CDR3 here is CAWGGQGNLKTQYF. In DNA, the CDR3 is TGTGCCTGGGGGGGACAGGGGAACCTAAAGACCCAGTACTTC.

The chain employs TRBV7-9 and TRBJ1-5, with D uncertain. The CDR3 extends over 16 amino acids. The V and J ends lost 4 bases and 6 bases respectively, with 19 bases between them. Germline values: CDR1 SEHNR, CDR2 FQNEAQ (reference sequence). CDR3 sequence: CASSSFRGGESQPQHF. The CDR3, as DNA: TGTGCCAGCAGCTCATTCCGGGGTGGTGAAAGTCAGCCCCAGCATTTT.

This clone came up a few times. CDR3 sequence: CASSNLAGEGYEQYF. In DNA, the CDR3 is TGTGCCAGCAGTAACCTAGCGGGAGAGGGCTACGAGCAGTACTTC. V usage is TRBV6-1 and J usage is TRBJ2-7; 10 positions match TRBD2. Germline values: CDR1 MNHNS, CDR2 SASEGT. The CDR3 extends over 15 amino acids. The V gene end was trimmed by 5 bases and the J gene end by 3 bases; junction bases not matched to a gene: 7.

This clone was counted a few times. The chain combines TRBV19 with TRBJ1-2; no clear D. The germline gives CDR1 LNHDA, CDR2 SQIVND (reference sequence). This CDR3 is built from 13 residues. Deletions cut 7 bases from V and 4 bases from J, with 13 bases between. Here the CDR3 DNA reads TGTGCCAGTACCCGTGGAGGGTCCTATGGCTACACCTTC. This codes for CASTRGGSYGYTF.